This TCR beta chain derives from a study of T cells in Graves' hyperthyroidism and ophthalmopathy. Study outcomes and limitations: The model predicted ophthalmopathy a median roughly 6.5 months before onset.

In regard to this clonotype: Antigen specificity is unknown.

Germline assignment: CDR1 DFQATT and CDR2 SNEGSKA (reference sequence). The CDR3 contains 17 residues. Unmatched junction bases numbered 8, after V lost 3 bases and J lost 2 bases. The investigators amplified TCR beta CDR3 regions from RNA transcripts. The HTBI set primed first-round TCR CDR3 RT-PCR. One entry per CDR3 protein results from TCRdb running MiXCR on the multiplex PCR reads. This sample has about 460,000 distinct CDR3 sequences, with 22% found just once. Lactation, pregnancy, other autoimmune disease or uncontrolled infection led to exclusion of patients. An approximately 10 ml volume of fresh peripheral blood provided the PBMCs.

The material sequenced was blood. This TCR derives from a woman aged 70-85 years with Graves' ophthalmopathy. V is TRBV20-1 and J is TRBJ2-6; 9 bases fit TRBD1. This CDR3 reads CSARGGQGVTGANVLTF. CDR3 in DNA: TGCAGTGCTAGGGGGGGACAGGGAGTTACTGGGGCCAACGTCCTGACTTTC.